The 5 T cell receptor beta chains listed next were all sequenced from one sample in a study of early T cells in non-severe SARS-CoV-2 infection. TCRdb itself ran the 5' RACE reads through MiXCR, one entry per CDR3 protein. The table records roughly 81,000 distinct CDR3 sequences, roughly 6% of them present only once. The sequenced sample was whole blood. Receptor source: an adult who was a healthcare worker with PCR-confirmed SARS-CoV-2 infection or an uninfected control (not recorded which).

This clonotype was seen a handful of times. The chain has TRBV4-1 and TRBJ1-1; D not certain. The CDR3 is 15 amino acids. Germline lookup yields CDR1 MGHRA and CDR2 YSYEKL. Trimming pared 0 bases from V and 2 bases from J, leaving 10 bases between. Here the CDR3 reads CASSQDRKANTEAFF. DNA for the CDR3: TGCGCCAGCAGCCAAGATCGAAAAGCCAACACTGAAGCTTTCTTT.

This clonotype has ten or more counts. The chain is built from TRBV29-1 and TRBJ2-3, with TRBD2 matching 11 bases. The germline V gene encodes CDR1 SQVTM and CDR2 ANQGSEA. This CDR3 is 15 amino acids long. The J segment lost 4 bases and the V segment lost 2 bases, leaving 5 bases of the junction unmatched. As DNA, the CDR3 is TGCAGCGTTGAATCTAGCGGGGGGTACGCAGATACGCAGTATTTT. Translating it yields CSVESSGGYADTQYF.

In this sample, this clonotype turned up many times. The chain recombines TRBV27 with TRBJ2-3; D ambiguous. Germline lookup yields CDR1 MNHEY and CDR2 SMNVEV (reference sequence). V shed 6 bases and J shed 2 bases, with 15 bases lying between them. The CDR3 extends over 15 amino acids. The CDR3 DNA reads as TGTGCCAGCAGGGGCTCGGGCAGCCCCACAGATACGCAGTATTTT. Amino acid sequence: CASRGSGSPTDTQYF.

This clonotype was detected ten times or more. The V gene is TRBV19, the J gene TRBJ2-1; D call uncertain. Looked up from germline, CDR1 is LNHDA and CDR2 is SQIVND (reference sequence). The V gene lost 0 bases and the J gene lost 0 bases, with 6 bases spanning the gap. The CDR3 totals 15 residues. CDR3 sequence: CASSIEPFSYNEQFF. The DNA for the CDR3 is TGTGCCAGTAGTATAGAGCCATTCTCCTACAATGAGCAGTTCTTC.

This clonotype was detected ten times or more. The V call is TRBV19, the J call TRBJ2-5; D may correspond to TRBD1 or TRBD2 (6 bases each). Germline-derived CDR1 and CDR2 are LNHDA and SQIVND (reference sequence). The CDR3 totals 15 residues. Trimming removed 4 bases at V and 5 bases at J, with 17 bases between. The CDR3 protein is CASSNTWGARETQYF. The DNA for the CDR3 is TGTGCCAGTAGTAATACATGGGGGGCCCGCGAGACCCAGTACTTC.